Following are 10 T cell receptor beta chains from one sample sequenced in a study of shared clonotypes between healthy human individuals. Sequencing was performed with immunoSEQ multiplex PCR; in TCRdb, only in-frame clones are kept and a portion is missing. The sample consists of over a million clones, roughly 95% of them appearing once. The sample comprised naive CD4+ T cells sorted from blood. Subset defined: CD45RA+ positively selected. Receptors originate from a man aged 25 to 40 in good health.

The chain uses TRBV7-9 and TRBJ1-4; 7 positions match TRBD1. Germline CDR1 and CDR2: SEHNR and FQNEAQ (reference sequence). The CDR3 covers 13 residues. J gave up 6 bases and V 5 bases, and 3 bases lay outside the gene matches. The DNA of the CDR3 is TGTGCCAGCAGCCCGAGGGGGCATGAAAAACTGTTTTTT. Its translation is CASSPRGHEKLFF.

The chain uses TRBV5-1 and TRBJ2-1; 10 bases agree with TRBD2. Germline V gene sequence: CDR1 SGHRS, CDR2 YFSETQ. Germline trimming cut 3 bases from V and 6 bases from J; bases unmatched to any gene: 6. The CDR3 is 15 residues long. The CDR3 loop is CASSSLAGDTNEQFF. CDR3 coding DNA: TGCGCCAGCAGCTCCCTAGCGGGAGACACCAATGAGCAGTTCTTC. Combining the CDR3 with reference TRBV5-1 and TRBJ2-1 gives the whole variable domain KAGVTQTPRYLIKTRGQQVTLSCSPISGHRSVSWYQQTPGQGLQFLFEYFSETQRNKGNFPGRFSGRQFSNSRSEMNVSTLELGDSALYLCASSSLAGDTNEQFFGPGTRLTVL.

The chain joins TRBV29-1 to TRBJ2-3; D gene ambiguous. Trimming stripped 4 bases from V and 8 bases from J, with 13 bases between. The CDR3 has 12 residues. Germline values: CDR1 SQVTM, CDR2 ANQGSEA. The CDR3 sequence is CSVGQTIGTQYF. Here the CDR3 DNA reads TGCAGCGTTGGCCAAACAATCGGTACGCAGTATTTT.

The V and J genes are TRBV10-1 and TRBJ2-7; the D gene is possibly TRBD2 (7 bases). The CDR3 runs 14 residues. Between the trimmed V and J ends, which lost 4 bases and 6 bases, there was a span of 16 bases. Germline-derived CDR1 and CDR2 are WNHNN and SYGVQD (reference sequence). The CDR3 nucleotides are TGCGCCAGCAGTGCTCAGGGGACTAAAGCCGAGCAGTACTTC. This codes for CASSAQGTKAEQYF.

The rearrangement joins TRBV28 to TRBJ2-7, with a tentative D call TRBD2 (6 bases). CDR1 MDHEN and CDR2 SYDVKM come from the germline V gene. The V gene lost 9 bases and the J gene lost 7 bases, with 7 bases spanning the gap. This CDR3 is 9 amino acids long. Written as DNA, the CDR3 is TGTGCCAGTGCGGGGGAGCAGTACTTC. Protein sequence: CASAGEQYF.

The chain links TRBV25-1 to TRBJ2-1, with D tentatively TRBD1 or TRBD2 (6 bases each). Trimming took 3 bases from V and 9 from J, leaving 18 bases between them. This CDR3 is 15 amino acids long. The germline CDR1 and CDR2 sequences are MGHDK and SYGVNS. Written as DNA, the CDR3 is TGTGCCAGCAGTGAGCTACATGGGGGGCTAGGTGAGCAGTTCTTC. Its translation: CASSELHGGLGEQFF.

The chain uses TRBV2 and TRBJ2-2; D call uncertain. The CDR3 has 12 amino acids. The V end lost 0 bases, the J end lost 7 bases, and 3 bases lay between the germline ends. Germline V gene sequence: CDR1 SNHLY, CDR2 FYNNEI. CDR3 nucleotides: TGTGCCAGCAGTGAAGCAGGCGGGGAGCTGTTTTTT. Translated, it gives CASSEAGGELFF. The variable domain in full, with the rest retrieved from reference TRBV2 and TRBJ2-2, is EPEVTQTPSHQVTQMGQEVILRCVPISNHLYFYWYRQILGQKVEFLVSFYNNEISEKSEIFDDQFSVERPDGSNFTLKIRSTKLEDSAMYFCASSEAGGELFFGEGSRLTVL.

The rearrangement uses TRBV21-1 and TRBJ2-3. TRBV21-1 is a pseudogene. The CDR3 length is 14 residues. The CDR3 loop is CASSKGQTTDTQYF. The CDR3 nucleotides are TGTGCCAGCAGCAAAGGCCAGACCACAGATACGCAGTATTTT.

This clone was found once. V and J are TRBV4-1 and TRBJ2-7; the match to TRBD1 covers 7 bases. V was clipped by 1 base and J by 4 bases; unmatched bases: 4. Germline lookup yields CDR1 MGHRA and CDR2 YSYEKL. The CDR3 consists of 14 residues. CDR3 region: CASSQARQGYEQYF. The CDR3 bases are TGCGCCAGCAGCCAAGCCAGACAGGGTTACGAGCAGTACTTC.

The chain links TRBV7-2 to TRBJ2-7; TRBD2 matches at 10 bases. Germline CDR1 SGHTA, CDR2 FQGNSA. The V segment lost 3 bases and the J segment 2 bases; nucleotides outside the gene matches: 1. This CDR3 is built from 14 residues. The CDR3 spells CASSLLAGAYEQYF. CDR3 in DNA: TGTGCCAGCAGCTTGCTAGCGGGAGCCTACGAGCAGTACTTC.